This TCR beta chain came from a study of T cell responses to AZD1222 COVID-19 vaccine. Concerning this clone: What it binds is not known.

Clones were read by immunoSEQ multiplex PCR, and TCRdb kept only the in-frame ones, dropping some. This repertoire shows about 200,000 clones, under 95% found once; its top ten account for 0.95% to 1.1%. The CDR3 runs 15 residues. CDR1 is MDHEN, CDR2 SYDVKM, per germline. V gave up 5 bases and J gave up 3 bases; unmatched junction bases: 9. Study outcomes and limitations: Vaccine-associated CD4 TCRs spanned spike, dominant at 160-218 and 743-854. Among those given AZD1222, only five or six were seropositive at baseline. White British people made up most donors, females outnumbered males, and clonal diversity was possibly underestimated. In all cases, repertoires were sampled only after the peak T cell response.

This TCR came from an adult in good health. Sequencing was performed on peripheral blood, taken on day 0 of MenACWY control vaccination. The chain is built from TRBV28 and TRBJ2-5, with 7 bases aligning to TRBD2. DNA of the CDR3: TGTGCCAGCAGTCCCATCTCGGGGGGAAAAGAGACCCAGTACTTC. This sequence encodes CASSPISGGKETQYF.